This TCR beta chain was retrieved from a study of blood T cells in healthy people across ages. Together with a sample-barcoded 5' primer, a J-beta primer mix was included in a second PCR lasting roughly 6 to 12 cycles. TCRdb reprocessed the 5' RACE reads with MiXCR, giving one entry per CDR3 protein. Here the sample spans about 1 million distinct CDR3 sequences, more than 35% being singletons. With 3 bases removed from V and 7 bases from J, the gap between germline ends came to 10 bases. CDR1 and CDR2 (germline): MDHEN, SYDVKM. The CDR3 has 14 amino acids. Each of the donors had roughly 10 milliliters of peripheral blood drawn into EDTA-treated Vacutainer tubes. No fewer than 6 million PBMCs went into each sample.

The rearrangement joins TRBV28 to TRBJ1-6, with unresolved D. The source of this sequence is a woman aged 55-69 years in good health. Sample: blood. The CDR3 is CASSLGRRNSPLHF. The CDR3 nucleotides are TGTGCCAGCAGTTTGGGCAGGCGAAATTCACCCCTCCACTTT. The whole variable domain, remainder taken from reference TRBV28 and TRBJ1-6, is DVKVTQSSRYLVKRTGEKVFLECVQDMDHENMFWYRQDPGLGLRLIYFSYDVKMKEKGDIPEGYSVSREKKERFSLILESASTNQTSMYLCASSLGRRNSPLHFGNGTRLTVT.